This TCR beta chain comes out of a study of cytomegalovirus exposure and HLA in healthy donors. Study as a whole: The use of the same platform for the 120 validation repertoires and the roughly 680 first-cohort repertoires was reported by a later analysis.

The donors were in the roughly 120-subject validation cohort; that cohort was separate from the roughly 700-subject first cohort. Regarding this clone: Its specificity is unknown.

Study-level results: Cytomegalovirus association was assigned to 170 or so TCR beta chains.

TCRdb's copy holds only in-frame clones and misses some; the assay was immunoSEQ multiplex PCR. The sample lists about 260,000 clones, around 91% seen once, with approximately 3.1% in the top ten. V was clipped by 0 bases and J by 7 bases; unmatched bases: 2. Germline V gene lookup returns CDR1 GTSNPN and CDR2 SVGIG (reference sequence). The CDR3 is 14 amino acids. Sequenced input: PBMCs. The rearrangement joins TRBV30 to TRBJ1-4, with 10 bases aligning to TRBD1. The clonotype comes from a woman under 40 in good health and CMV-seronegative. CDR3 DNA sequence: TGTGCCTGGAGTGTGGGGACAGGGGCTGAAAAACTGTTTTTT. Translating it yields CAWSVGTGAEKLFF.